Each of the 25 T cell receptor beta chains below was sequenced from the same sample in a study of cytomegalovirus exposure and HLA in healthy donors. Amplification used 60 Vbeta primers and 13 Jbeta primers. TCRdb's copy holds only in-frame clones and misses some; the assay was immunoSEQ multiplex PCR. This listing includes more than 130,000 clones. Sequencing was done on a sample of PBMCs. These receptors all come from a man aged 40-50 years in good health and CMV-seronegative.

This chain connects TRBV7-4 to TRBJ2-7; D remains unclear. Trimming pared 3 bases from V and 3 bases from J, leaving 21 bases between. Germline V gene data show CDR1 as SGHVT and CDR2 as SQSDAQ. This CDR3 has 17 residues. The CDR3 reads CASSFRQGALPNYEQYF. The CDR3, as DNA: TGTGCCAGCAGCTTTAGGCAAGGAGCGCTGCCAAACTACGAGCAGTACTTC. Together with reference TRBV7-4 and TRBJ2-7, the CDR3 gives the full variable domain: GAGVSQSPRYKVAKRGRDVALRCDSISGHVTLYWYRQTLGQGSEVLTYSQSDAQRDKSGRPSGRFSAERPERSVSTLKIQRTEQGDSAVYLCASSFRQGALPNYEQYFGPGTRLTVT.

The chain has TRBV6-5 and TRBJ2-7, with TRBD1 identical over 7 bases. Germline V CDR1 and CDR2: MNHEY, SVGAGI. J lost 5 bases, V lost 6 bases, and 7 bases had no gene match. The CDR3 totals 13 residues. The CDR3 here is CASSENTGDEQYF. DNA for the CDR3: TGTGCCAGCAGCGAAAATACAGGGGACGAGCAGTACTTC.

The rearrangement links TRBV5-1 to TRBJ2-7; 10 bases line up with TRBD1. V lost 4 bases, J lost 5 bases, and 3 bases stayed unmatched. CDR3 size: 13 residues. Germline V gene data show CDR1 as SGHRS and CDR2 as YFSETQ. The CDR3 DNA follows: TGCGCCAGCAGCGGGACAGGGGCCCACGAGCAGTACTTC. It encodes CASSGTGAHEQYF.

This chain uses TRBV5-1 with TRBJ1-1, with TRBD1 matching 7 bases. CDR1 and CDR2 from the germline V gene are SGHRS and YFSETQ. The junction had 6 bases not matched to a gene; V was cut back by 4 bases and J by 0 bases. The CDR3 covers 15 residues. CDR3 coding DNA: TGCGCCAGCAGCACTGGGACAGCCCTGAACACTGAAGCTTTCTTT. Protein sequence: CASSTGTALNTEAFF. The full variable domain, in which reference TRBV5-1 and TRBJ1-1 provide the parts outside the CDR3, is KAGVTQTPRYLIKTRGQQVTLSCSPISGHRSVSWYQQTPGQGLQFLFEYFSETQRNKGNFPGRFSGRQFSNSRSEMNVSTLELGDSALYLCASSTGTALNTEAFFGQGTRLTVV.

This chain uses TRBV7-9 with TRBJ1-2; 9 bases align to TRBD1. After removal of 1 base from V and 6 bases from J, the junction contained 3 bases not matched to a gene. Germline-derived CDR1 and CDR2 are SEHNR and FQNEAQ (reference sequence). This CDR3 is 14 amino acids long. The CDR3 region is CASSLEGQGHGYTF. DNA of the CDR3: TGTGCCAGCAGCTTAGAAGGACAGGGGCATGGCTACACCTTC.

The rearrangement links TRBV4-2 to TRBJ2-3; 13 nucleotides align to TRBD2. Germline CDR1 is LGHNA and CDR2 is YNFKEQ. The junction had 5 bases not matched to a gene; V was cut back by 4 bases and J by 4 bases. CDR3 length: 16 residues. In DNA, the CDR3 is TGTGCCAGCAGCCCCAGGACTAGCGGGGGCGCAGATACGCAGTATTTT. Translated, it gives CASSPRTSGGADTQYF.

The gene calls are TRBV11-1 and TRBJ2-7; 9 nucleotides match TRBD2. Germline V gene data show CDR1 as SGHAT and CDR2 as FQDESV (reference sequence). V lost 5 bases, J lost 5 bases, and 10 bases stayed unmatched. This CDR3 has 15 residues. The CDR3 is CASSAPGLAFDEQYF. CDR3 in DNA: TGTGCCAGCAGCGCCCCGGGACTAGCTTTCGACGAGCAGTACTTC.

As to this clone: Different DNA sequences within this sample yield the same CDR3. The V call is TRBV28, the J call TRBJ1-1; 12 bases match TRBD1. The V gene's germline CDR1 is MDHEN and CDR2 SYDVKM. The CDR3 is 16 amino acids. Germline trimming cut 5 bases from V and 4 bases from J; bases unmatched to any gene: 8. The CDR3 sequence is CASSPLGQGAPTEAFF. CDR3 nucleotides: TGTGCCAGCAGTCCGCTGGGACAGGGGGCGCCCACTGAAGCTTTCTTT.

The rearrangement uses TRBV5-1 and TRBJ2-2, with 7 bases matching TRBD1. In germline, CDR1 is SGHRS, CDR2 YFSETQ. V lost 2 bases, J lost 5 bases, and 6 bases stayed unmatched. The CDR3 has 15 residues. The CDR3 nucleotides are TGCGCCAGCAGCTTACGACAGGGTGGAACCGGGGAGCTGTTTTTT. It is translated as CASSLRQGGTGELFF.

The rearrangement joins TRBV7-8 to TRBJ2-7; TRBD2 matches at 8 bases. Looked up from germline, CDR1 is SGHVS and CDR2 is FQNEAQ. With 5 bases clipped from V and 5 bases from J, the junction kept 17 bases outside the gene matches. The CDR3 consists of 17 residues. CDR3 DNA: TGTGCCAGCAGCCTCGGGGGCGGGGGGACCAGAGTACACGAGCAGTACTTC. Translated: CASSLGGGGTRVHEQYF.

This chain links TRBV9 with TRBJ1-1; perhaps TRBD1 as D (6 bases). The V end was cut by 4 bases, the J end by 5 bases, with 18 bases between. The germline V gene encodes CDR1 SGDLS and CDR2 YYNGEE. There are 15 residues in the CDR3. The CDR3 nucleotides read TGTGCCAGCAGCTCAGAGGGGGGGCTGGGAACTGAAGCTTTCTTT. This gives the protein CASSSEGGLGTEAFF.

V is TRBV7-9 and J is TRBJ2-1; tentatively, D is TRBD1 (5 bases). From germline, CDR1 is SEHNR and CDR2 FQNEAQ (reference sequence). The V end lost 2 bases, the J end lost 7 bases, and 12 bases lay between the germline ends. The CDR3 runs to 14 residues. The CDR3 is CASSLLARENEQFF. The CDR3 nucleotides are TGTGCCAGCAGCTTATTGGCCAGGGAAAATGAGCAGTTCTTC.

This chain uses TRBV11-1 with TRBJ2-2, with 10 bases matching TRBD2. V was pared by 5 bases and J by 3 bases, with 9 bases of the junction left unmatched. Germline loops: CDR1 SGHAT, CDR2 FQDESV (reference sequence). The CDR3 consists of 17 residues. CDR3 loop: CASSRGGSGGYTGELFF. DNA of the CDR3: TGTGCCAGCAGCCGCGGTGGTAGCGGGGGGTACACCGGGGAGCTGTTTTTT.

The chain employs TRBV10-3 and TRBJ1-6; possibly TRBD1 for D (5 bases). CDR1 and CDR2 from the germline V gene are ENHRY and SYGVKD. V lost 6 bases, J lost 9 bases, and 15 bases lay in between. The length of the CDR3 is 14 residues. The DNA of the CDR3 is TGTGCCATCAGCGGGGGGTCCGTAGGTTCACCCCTCCACTTT. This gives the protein CAISGGSVGSPLHF.

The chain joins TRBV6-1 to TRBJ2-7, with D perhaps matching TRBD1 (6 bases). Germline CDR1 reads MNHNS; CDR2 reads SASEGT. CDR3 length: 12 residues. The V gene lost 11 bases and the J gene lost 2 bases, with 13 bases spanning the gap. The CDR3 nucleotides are TGTGCCTCACTGAGGGGGACCTACGAGCAGTACTTC. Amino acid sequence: CASLRGTYEQYF.

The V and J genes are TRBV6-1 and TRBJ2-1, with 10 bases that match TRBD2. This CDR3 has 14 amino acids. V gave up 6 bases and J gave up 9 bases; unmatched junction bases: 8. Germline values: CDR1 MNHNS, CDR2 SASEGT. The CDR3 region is CASRQRGGRGEQFF. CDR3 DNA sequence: TGTGCCAGCAGACAGCGGGGGGGCAGGGGTGAGCAGTTCTTC.

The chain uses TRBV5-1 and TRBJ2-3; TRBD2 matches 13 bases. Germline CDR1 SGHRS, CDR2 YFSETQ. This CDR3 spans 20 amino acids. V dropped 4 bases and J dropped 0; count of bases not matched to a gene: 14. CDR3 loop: CASSPRLAGGRRFSTDTQYF. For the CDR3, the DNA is TGCGCCAGCAGCCCTCGACTAGCGGGGGGCCGGCGGTTTAGCACAGATACGCAGTATTTT.

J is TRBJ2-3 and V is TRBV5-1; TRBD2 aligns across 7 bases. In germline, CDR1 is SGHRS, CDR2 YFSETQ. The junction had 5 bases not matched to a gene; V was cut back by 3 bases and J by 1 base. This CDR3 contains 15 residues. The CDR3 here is CASSSISGGTDTQYF. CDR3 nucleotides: TGCGCCAGCAGCTCTATAAGCGGGGGCACAGATACGCAGTATTTT.

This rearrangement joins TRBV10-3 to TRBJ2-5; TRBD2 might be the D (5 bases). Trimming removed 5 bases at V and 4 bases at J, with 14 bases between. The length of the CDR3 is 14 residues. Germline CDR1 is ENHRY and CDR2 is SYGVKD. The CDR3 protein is CAISSSSRGETQYF. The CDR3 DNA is TGTGCCATCAGTTCATCGTCCCGGGGAGAGACCCAGTACTTC.

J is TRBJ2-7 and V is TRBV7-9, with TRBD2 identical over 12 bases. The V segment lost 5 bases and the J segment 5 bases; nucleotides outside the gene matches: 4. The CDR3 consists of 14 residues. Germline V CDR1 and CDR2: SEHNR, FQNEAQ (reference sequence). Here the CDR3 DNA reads TGTGCCAGCAGCCCTGGACTAGCGGGGAACGAGCAGTACTTC. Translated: CASSPGLAGNEQYF.

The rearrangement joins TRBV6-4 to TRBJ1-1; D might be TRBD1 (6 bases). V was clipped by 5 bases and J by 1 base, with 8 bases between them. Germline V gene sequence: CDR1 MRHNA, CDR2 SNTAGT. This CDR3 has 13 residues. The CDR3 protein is CASSKGQNTEAFF. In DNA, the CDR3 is TGTGCCAGCAGTAAGGGACAGAACACTGAAGCTTTCTTT.

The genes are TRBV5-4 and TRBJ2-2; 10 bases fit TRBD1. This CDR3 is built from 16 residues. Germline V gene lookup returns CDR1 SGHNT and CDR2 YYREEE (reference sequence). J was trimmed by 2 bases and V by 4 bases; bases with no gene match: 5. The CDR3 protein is CASSKTGGLNTGELFF. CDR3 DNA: TGTGCCAGCAGCAAGACAGGGGGCCTAAACACCGGGGAGCTGTTTTTT. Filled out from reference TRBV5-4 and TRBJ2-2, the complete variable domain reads ETGVTQSPTHLIKTRGQQVTLRCSSQSGHNTVSWYQQALGQGPQFIFQYYREEENGRGNFPPRFSGLQFPNYSSELNVNALELDDSALYLCASSKTGGLNTGELFFGEGSRLTVL.

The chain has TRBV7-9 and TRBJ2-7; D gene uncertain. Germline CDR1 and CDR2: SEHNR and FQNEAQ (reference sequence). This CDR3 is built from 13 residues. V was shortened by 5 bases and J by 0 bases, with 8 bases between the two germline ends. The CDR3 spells CASSPRFSYEQYF. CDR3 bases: TGTGCCAGCAGCCCTCGGTTCTCCTACGAGCAGTACTTC. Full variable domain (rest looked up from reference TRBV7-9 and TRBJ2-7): DTGVSQNPRHKITKRGQNVTFRCDPISEHNRLYWYRQTLGQGPEFLTYFQNEAQLEKSRLLSDRFSAERPKGSFSTLEIQRTEQGDSAMYLCASSPRFSYEQYFGPGTRLTVT.

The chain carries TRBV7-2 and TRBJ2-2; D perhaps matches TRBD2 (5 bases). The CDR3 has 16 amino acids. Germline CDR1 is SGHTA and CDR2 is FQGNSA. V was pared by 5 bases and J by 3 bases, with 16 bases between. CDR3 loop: CASSPMGRTHTGELFF. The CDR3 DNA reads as TGTGCCAGCAGCCCCATGGGTAGGACTCACACCGGGGAGCTGTTTTTT.

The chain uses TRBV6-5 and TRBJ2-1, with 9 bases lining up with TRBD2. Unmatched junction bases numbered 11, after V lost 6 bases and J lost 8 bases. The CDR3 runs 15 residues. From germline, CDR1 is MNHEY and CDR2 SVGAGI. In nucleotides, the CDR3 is TGTGCCAGCAGCCGACTTAGCGGGGGTGCTCATGAGCAGTTCTTC. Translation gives CASSRLSGGAHEQFF.